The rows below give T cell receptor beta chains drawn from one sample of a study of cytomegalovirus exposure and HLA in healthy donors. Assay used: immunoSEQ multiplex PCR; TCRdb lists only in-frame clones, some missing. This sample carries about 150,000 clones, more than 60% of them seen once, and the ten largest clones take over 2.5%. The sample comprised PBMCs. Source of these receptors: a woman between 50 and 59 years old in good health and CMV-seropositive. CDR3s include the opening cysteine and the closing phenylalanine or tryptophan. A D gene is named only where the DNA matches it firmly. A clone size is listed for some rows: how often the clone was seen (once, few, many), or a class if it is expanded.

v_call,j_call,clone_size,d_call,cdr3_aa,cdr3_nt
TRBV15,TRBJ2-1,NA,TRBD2,CATSRGSGRLAYNEQFF,TGTGCCACCAGCAGAGGGAGCGGGAGGTTGGCCTACAATGAGCAGTTCTTC
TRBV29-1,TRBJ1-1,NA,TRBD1,CSVPDRGRIEAFF,TGCAGCGTCCCCGACAGGGGGAGGATTGAAGCTTTCTTT
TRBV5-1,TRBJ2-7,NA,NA,CASSRDLPSYEQYF,TGCGCCAGCTCCCGGGACTTACCATCCTACGAGCAGTACTTC
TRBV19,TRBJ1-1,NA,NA,CASSIGQSEAFF,TGTGCCAGTAGTATAGGACAGTCTGAAGCTTTCTTT
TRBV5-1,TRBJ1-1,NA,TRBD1,CASSLETGDDTEAFF,TGCGCCAGCAGCCTAGAGACAGGGGACGACACTGAAGCTTTCTTT
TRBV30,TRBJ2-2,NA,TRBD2,CAWSGLAGGSTGELFF,TGTGCCTGGAGTGGACTAGCGGGAGGCAGCACCGGGGAGCTGTTTTTT
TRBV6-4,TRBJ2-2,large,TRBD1,CASSPGTEGTGELFF,TGTGCCAGCAGTCCTGGGACAGAAGGCACCGGGGAGCTGTTTTTT
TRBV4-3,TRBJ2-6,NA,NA,CASSQDYRGLPRSGANGLTF,TGCGCCAGCAGCCAAGATTACCGGGGACTGCCCCGGTCTGGGGCCAACGGCCTGACTTTC
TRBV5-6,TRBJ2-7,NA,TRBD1,CASSLAPGQGSYEQYF,TGTGCCAGCAGCTTGGCTCCGGGACAGGGGTCCTACGAGCAGTACTTC
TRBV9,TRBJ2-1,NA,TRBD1,CASSVEGARVNEQFF,TGTGCCAGCAGCGTAGAGGGGGCCCGGGTAAATGAGCAGTTCTTC
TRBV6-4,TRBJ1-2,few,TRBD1,CASSDRDRVFSYGYTF,TGTGCCAGCAGTGACCGGGACAGGGTGTTTTCCTATGGCTACACCTTC
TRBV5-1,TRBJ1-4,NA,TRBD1,CASSLVAGGREKLFF,TGCGCCAGCAGCTTGGTTGCAGGGGGCCGTGAAAAACTGTTTTTT
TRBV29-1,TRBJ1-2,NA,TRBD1,CSVTLTGGGGYTF,TGCAGCGTTACCCTTACAGGGGGCGGAGGCTACACCTTC
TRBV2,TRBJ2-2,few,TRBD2,CASTGLASEPGELFF,TGTGCCAGCACCGGACTAGCATCGGAACCCGGGGAGCTGTTTTTT
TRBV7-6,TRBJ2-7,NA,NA,CASSSQSQQYF,TGTGCCAGCAGCTCACAGTCCCAGCAGTACTTC
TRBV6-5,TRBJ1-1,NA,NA,CASSYEAEWSTEAFF,TGTGCCAGCAGTTACGAGGCAGAGTGGAGCACTGAAGCTTTCTTT
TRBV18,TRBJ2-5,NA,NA,CASSPGSAGQETQYF,TGTGCCAGCTCACCAGGATCGGCGGGGCAAGAGACCCAGTACTTC
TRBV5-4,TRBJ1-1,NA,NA,CASSTSTVNTEAFF,TGTGCCAGCAGCACGTCGACAGTGAACACTGAAGCTTTCTTT
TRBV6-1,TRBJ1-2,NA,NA,CASSDPRVRSYGYTF,TGTGCCAGCAGTGACCCCAGGGTCCGGAGTTATGGCTACACCTTC
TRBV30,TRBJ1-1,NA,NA,CASKLVNTEAFF,TGTGCCTCCAAACTTGTGAACACTGAAGCTTTCTTT
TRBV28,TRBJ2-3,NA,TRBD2,CASSISGGTGTDTQYF,TGTGCCAGCAGTATCTCGGGGGGGACGGGAACAGATACGCAGTATTTT
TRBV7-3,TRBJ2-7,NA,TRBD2,CASSSSGNPSYEQYF,TGTGCCAGCAGTTCTAGCGGGAACCCCTCCTACGAGCAGTACTTC
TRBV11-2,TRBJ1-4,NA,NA,CASSPPGRANEKLFF,TGTGCCAGCAGCCCCCCGGGGAGGGCTAATGAAAAACTGTTTTTT
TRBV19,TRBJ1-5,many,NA,CASSYGRGGNQPQHF,TGTGCCAGTAGCTACGGGAGGGGGGGAAATCAGCCCCAGCATTTT
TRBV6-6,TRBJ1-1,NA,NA,CASSTPAGERSEAFF,TGTGCCAGCAGCACCCCGGCGGGAGAGAGGTCTGAAGCTTTCTTT
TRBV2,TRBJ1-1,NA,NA,CASSESPGSGTEAFF,TGTGCCAGCAGTGAGAGCCCCGGGTCGGGGACTGAAGCTTTCTTT
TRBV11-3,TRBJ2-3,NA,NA,CASSLGTGYTDTQYF,TGTGCCAGCAGCTTGGGGACTGGGTACACAGATACGCAGTATTTT
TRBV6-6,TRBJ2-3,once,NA,CASSTPGAGANTQYF,TGTGCCAGCAGTACCCCCGGGGCAGGGGCGAATACGCAGTATTTT
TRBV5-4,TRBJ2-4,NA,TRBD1,CASSQGDAKNSQYF,TGTGCCAGCAGTCAGGGGGATGCAAAAAACAGTCAGTACTTC
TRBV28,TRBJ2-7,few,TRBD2,CASRGAGGSYEQYF,TGTGCCAGCAGGGGGGCGGGAGGATCCTACGAGCAGTACTTC
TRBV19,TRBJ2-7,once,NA,CASSIRGTAPEYEQYF,TGTGCCAGTAGTATTCGGGGGACAGCTCCTGAATACGAGCAGTACTTC
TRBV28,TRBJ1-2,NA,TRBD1,CASSPATGGWGGYTF,TGTGCCAGCAGTCCTGCTACAGGGGGCTGGGGAGGCTACACCTTC
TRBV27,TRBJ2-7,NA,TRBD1,CASSRAGTGGYEQYF,TGTGCCAGCAGCCGAGCCGGGACAGGGGGCTACGAGCAGTACTTC
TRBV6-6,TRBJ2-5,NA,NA,CASSYAPDQETQYF,TGTGCCAGCAGTTACGCCCCGGACCAAGAGACCCAGTACTTC
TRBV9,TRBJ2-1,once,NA,CASSPVSGSDNEQFF,TGTGCCAGCAGCCCCGTGAGCGGGTCGGACAATGAGCAGTTCTTC
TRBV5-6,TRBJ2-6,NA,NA,CASLRRGLGSGANVLTF,TGTGCCAGCCTCCGGAGGGGTCTCGGCTCTGGGGCCAACGTCCTGACTTTC
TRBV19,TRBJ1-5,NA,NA,CATTQGTLGNQPQHF,TGTGCCACCACGCAGGGGACCCTAGGCAATCAGCCCCAGCATTTT
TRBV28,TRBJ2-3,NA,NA,CASSFYDTQYF,TGTGCCAGCAGTTTTTATGATACGCAGTATTTT
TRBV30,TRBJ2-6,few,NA,CAWSVEFKSSGANGLTF,TGTGCCTGGAGTGTGGAGTTTAAGAGCTCTGGGGCCAACGGCCTGACTTTC
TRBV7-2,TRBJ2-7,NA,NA,CASSLLVSYEQYF,TGTGCCAGCAGCTTACTAGTTTCCTACGAGCAGTACTTC
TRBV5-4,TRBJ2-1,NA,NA,CASSLVRGTTGEQFF,TGTGCCAGCAGCTTGGTCCGCGGAACGACAGGTGAGCAGTTCTTC
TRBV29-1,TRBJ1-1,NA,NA,CSVATSGEAFF,TGCAGCGTTGCCACCTCAGGGGAAGCTTTCTTT
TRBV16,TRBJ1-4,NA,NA,CASSQADNLNEKLFF,TGTGCCAGCAGCCAAGCGGACAACCTCAATGAAAAACTGTTTTTT
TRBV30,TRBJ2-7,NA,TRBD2,CAWSGSGRSKYEQYF,TGTGCCTGGAGTGGGAGCGGGAGGAGCAAATACGAGCAGTACTTC
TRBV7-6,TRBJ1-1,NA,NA,CASSPLLRNTEAFF,TGTGCCAGCAGCCCCCTGTTGAGGAACACTGAAGCTTTCTTT
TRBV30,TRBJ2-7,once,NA,CAWTKRMGYEQYF,TGTGCCTGGACTAAGCGGATGGGCTACGAGCAGTACTTC
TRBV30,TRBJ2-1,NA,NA,CAWSWASSRNEQFF,TGTGCCTGGAGTTGGGCTAGCAGCCGCAATGAGCAGTTCTTC
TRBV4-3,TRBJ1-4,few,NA,CASSQGTGSGEKLFF,TGCGCCAGCAGCCAAGGTACAGGGTCGGGTGAAAAACTGTTTTTT
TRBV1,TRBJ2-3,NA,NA,CTSPGGLAVCTDTQYF,TGCACCAGCCCTGGAGGCCTAGCGGTTTGCACAGATACGCAGTATTTT
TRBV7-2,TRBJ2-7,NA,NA,CASSLGIQSYEQYF,TGTGCCAGCAGCTTAGGCATACAGAGCTACGAGCAGTACTTC
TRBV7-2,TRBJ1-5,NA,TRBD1,CASSQDRGNQPQHF,TGTGCCAGCAGCCAGGACAGGGGCAATCAGCCCCAGCATTTT
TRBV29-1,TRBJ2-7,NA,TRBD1,CSVEGGQGDPLSYEQYF,TGCAGCGTTGAAGGCGGACAGGGTGATCCACTTAGCTACGAGCAGTACTTC
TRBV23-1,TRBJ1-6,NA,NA,CASSRCWIPGSPLHF,TGCGCCAGCAGCCGATGTTGGATTCCGGGATCACCCCTCCACTTT
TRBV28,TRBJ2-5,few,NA,CASTRAGGRETQYF,TGTGCCAGCACTCGAGCCGGGGGGCGAGAGACCCAGTACTTC
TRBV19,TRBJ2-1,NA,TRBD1,CASSIIIETGARNEQFF,TGTGCCAGTAGTATCATAATTGAGACAGGGGCGCGGAATGAGCAGTTCTTC
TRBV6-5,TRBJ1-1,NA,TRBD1,CASSSTGWDTEAFF,TGTGCCAGCAGTTCGACAGGGTGGGACACTGAAGCTTTCTTT
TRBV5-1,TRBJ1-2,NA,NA,CASSLAAGPGYTF,TGCGCCAGCAGCTTGGCGGCAGGGCCTGGCTACACCTTC
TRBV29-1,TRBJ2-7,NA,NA,CSVEGPGHPYEQYF,TGCAGCGTTGAAGGGCCGGGACACCCCTACGAGCAGTACTTC
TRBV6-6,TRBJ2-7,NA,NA,CASMPARDNSYEQYF,TGTGCCAGCATGCCTGCCAGGGACAACTCCTACGAGCAGTACTTC
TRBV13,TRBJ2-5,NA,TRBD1,CASSSDRGETQYF,TGTGCCAGCAGCAGCGACAGGGGAGAGACCCAGTACTTC